One and the same sample provided the 8 T cell receptor beta chains below, sequenced in a study of blood T cell repertoires in COVID-19. Assay: immunoSEQ multiplex PCR; the TCRdb copy retains only in-frame clones and omits some. This table has about 120,000 clones, 85% to 90% appearing once. Sequencing was performed on peripheral blood. Receptors originate from a man in his 70s with active or convalescent COVID-19.

V is TRBV6-5 and J is TRBJ1-1; the D gene is possibly TRBD1 (6 bases). Germline V gene data show CDR1 as MNHEY and CDR2 as SVGAGI. V dropped 4 bases and J dropped 5 bases, with 11 bases sitting between them. This CDR3 has 13 residues. DNA for the CDR3: TGTGCCAGCAGTTTGATACAGGGTACTGAAGCTTTCTTT. This sequence encodes CASSLIQGTEAFF.

The gene calls are TRBV14 and TRBJ2-2, with TRBD1 as a possible D gene (6 bases). This CDR3 is built from 15 residues. Germline V gives CDR1 SGHDN, CDR2 FVKESK. V dropped 4 bases and J dropped 4 bases, with 13 bases sitting between them. The CDR3 nucleotides are TGTGCCAGCAGCCCCTTGGACAGCGGCACCGGGGAGCTGTTTTTT. Protein product: CASSPLDSGTGELFF.

The chain is built from TRBV21-1 and TRBJ2-7; TRBD2, the D gene given by the table, was not confirmed from the DNA. TRBV21-1 is deemed a pseudogene. The CDR3 is 19 residues long. The CDR3 here is CASSKEGTSGRVLPYEQYF. The CDR3 bases are TGTGCCAGCAGCAAAGAGGGGACTAGCGGGAGAGTACTCCCCTACGAGCAGTACTTC.

The chain carries TRBV18 and TRBJ2-2, with 9 bases that match TRBD1. There are 15 residues in the CDR3. V gave up 3 bases and J gave up 7 bases; unmatched junction bases: 6. CDR1 and CDR2 from the germline V gene are KGHSH and LQKENI. Here the CDR3 DNA reads TGTGCCAGCTCACCCGTACAGGGGGCTGGCGGGGAGCTGTTTTTT. Encoded protein: CASSPVQGAGGELFF.

The rearrangement uses TRBV7-8 and TRBJ2-7; 9 bases agree with TRBD2. V lost 2 bases, J lost 4 bases, and 6 bases stayed unmatched. This CDR3 contains 15 residues. Germline assignment: CDR1 SGHVS and CDR2 FQNEAQ. The DNA for the CDR3 is TGTGCCAGCAGCTTATTGGCGGGAGGGGTATACGAGCAGTACTTC. The encoded protein is CASSLLAGGVYEQYF.

The rearrangement uses TRBV19 and TRBJ2-3; D possibly corresponds to TRBD2 (5 bases). The CDR3 sequence is 15 residues long. From germline, CDR1 is LNHDA and CDR2 SQIVND (reference sequence). V was shortened by 8 bases and J by 5 bases, with 20 bases between the two germline ends. CDR3 in amino acids: CASQLATGKGDTQYF. In DNA form, the CDR3 reads TGTGCCAGTCAGCTGGCCACCGGGAAAGGAGATACGCAGTATTTT.

This rearrangement joins TRBV15 to TRBJ2-7; no firm D call. The CDR3 totals 16 residues. V was pared by 1 base and J by 2 bases, with 15 bases between. Germline CDR1 reads LNHNV; CDR2 reads YYDKDF (reference sequence). The CDR3 is CATSRGNEAPTYEQYF. The CDR3 DNA is TGTGCCACCAGCAGAGGAAACGAGGCTCCCACCTACGAGCAGTACTTC.

The V gene is TRBV5-1, the J gene TRBJ2-1; D not resolved. The germline V gene encodes CDR1 SGHRS and CDR2 YFSETQ. This CDR3 is 12 amino acids long. Trimming took 1 base from V and 8 from J, leaving 7 bases between them. This CDR3 is CASSLIGDEQFF. Written as DNA, the CDR3 is TGCGCCAGCAGCTTGATAGGAGATGAGCAGTTCTTC.